The 10 T cell receptor beta chains in this list originate from one sample, sequenced in a study of T cell responses to AZD1222 COVID-19 vaccine. TCRdb's copy holds only in-frame clones and misses some; the assay was immunoSEQ multiplex PCR. This table holds about 140,000 clones, 90% to 95% found once. This specimen was peripheral blood, taken 28 days after the second AZD1222 dose. The receptors originated from an adult who received the AZD1222 COVID-19 vaccine.

This rearrangement joins TRBV9 to TRBJ2-1; 11 nucleotides line up with TRBD2. With V trimmed by 4 bases and J by 7 bases, 7 bases remained unmatched. The CDR3 sequence is 15 residues long. Germline-derived CDR1 and CDR2 are SGDLS and YYNGEE. The CDR3 reads CASSPSLAGGNEQFF. The CDR3 coding sequence is TGTGCCAGCAGCCCGTCCCTAGCGGGAGGTAATGAGCAGTTCTTC.

The table lists this clone with a few counts. The gene calls are TRBV18 and TRBJ1-4; 8 positions agree with TRBD1. V shed 3 bases, J shed 8 bases, and the junction held 8 bases outside the gene matches. The germline V gene encodes CDR1 KGHSH and CDR2 LQKENI. This CDR3 is built from 15 residues. This CDR3 reads CASSPDLGTGEKLFF. The CDR3, as DNA: TGTGCCAGCTCACCCGACTTGGGGACAGGCGAAAAACTGTTTTTT.

The rearrangement links TRBV4-1 to TRBJ1-6; D unresolved. The germline gives CDR1 MGHRA, CDR2 YSYEKL. Trimming removed 0 bases at V and 10 bases at J, with 13 bases between. This CDR3 has 15 residues. DNA of the CDR3: TGCGCCAGCAGCCAAGAAGAAAGGGTCCACTCACCCCTCCACTTT. This gives the protein CASSQEERVHSPLHF.

The rearrangement uses TRBV7-9 and TRBJ2-3; 7 bases agree with TRBD2. Germline V gene lookup returns CDR1 SEHNR and CDR2 FQNEAQ (reference sequence). V shed 1 base and J 1 base; nucleotides not matched to a gene: 8. The CDR3 contains 17 residues. The DNA for the CDR3 is TGTGCCAGCAGCTTAGGGGACTACCGGGATGGCACAGATACGCAGTATTTT. Translation gives CASSLGDYRDGTDTQYF.

The V and J genes are TRBV5-1 and TRBJ2-7; 8 positions agree with TRBD2. V shed 0 bases and J 2 bases; nucleotides not matched to a gene: 4. Looked up from germline, CDR1 is SGHRS and CDR2 is YFSETQ. The CDR3 is 15 residues long. The CDR3, as DNA: TGCGCCAGCAGCTTGGCCGCGGGAGGTCCCTACGAGCAGTACTTC. This gives the protein CASSLAAGGPYEQYF.

The V call is TRBV7-2, the J call TRBJ1-2; D may be TRBD1 (6 bases). Germline values: CDR1 SGHTA, CDR2 FQGNSA. Trimming left V 5 bases short and J 4 bases short, with 11 bases between. The CDR3 covers 13 residues. For the CDR3, the DNA is TGTGCCAGCAGCGGAACAGGGTCCTATGGCTACACCTTC. Its protein product is CASSGTGSYGYTF.

The chain uses TRBV29-1 and TRBJ2-3; tentatively, D is TRBD1 (5 bases). V was cut by 7 bases and J by 6 bases, with 20 bases left in between. Germline V gene sequence: CDR1 SQVTM, CDR2 ANQGSEA. CDR3 length: 14 amino acids. The CDR3 spells CSAFGRVVVDTQYF. CDR3 bases: TGCAGCGCCTTCGGCAGGGTCGTTGTCGATACGCAGTATTTT.

The rearrangement links TRBV2 to TRBJ1-5; maybe TRBD1 (5 bases). Germline V gene lookup returns CDR1 SNHLY and CDR2 FYNNEI. V gave up 8 bases and J gave up 2 bases, with 10 bases separating them. CDR3 length: 13 residues. Written as DNA, the CDR3 is TGTGCCAGCCAGGGTTTGGGCAATCAGCCCCAGCATTTT. It is translated as CASQGLGNQPQHF.

The chain uses TRBV5-1 and TRBJ2-2; D gene ambiguous. Trimming stripped 6 bases from V and 6 bases from J, with 9 bases between. The CDR3 runs to 12 residues. Germline V gene data show CDR1 as SGHRS and CDR2 as YFSETQ. CDR3 protein: CASTESSGELFF. CDR3 nucleotides: TGCGCCAGCACCGAGTCGTCCGGGGAGCTGTTTTTT.

V and J are TRBV5-1 and TRBJ2-4; TRBD2 agrees at 7 bases. This CDR3 region has 14 residues. Germline lookup yields CDR1 SGHRS and CDR2 YFSETQ. The V gene end was trimmed by 3 bases and the J gene end by 6 bases; junction bases not matched to a gene: 6. Written as DNA, the CDR3 is TGCGCCAGCAGCTCCGGGGGGTCGGGAAACATTCAGTACTTC. As protein: CASSSGGSGNIQYF.